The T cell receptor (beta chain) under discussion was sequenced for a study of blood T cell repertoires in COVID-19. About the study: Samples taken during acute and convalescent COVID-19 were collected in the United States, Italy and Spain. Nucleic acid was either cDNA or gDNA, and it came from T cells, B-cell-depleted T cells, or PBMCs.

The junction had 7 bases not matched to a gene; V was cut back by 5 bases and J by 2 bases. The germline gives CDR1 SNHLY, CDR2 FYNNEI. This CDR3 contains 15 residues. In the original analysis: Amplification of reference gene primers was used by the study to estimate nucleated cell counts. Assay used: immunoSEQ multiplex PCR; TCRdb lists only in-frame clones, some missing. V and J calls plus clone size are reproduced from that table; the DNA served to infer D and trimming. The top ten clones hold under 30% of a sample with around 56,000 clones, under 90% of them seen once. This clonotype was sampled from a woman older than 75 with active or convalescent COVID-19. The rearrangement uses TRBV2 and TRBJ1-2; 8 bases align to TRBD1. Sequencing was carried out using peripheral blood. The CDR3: CASSSIDRGNYGYTF. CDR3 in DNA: TGTGCCAGCAGTTCAATCGACAGGGGAAACTATGGCTACACCTTC.